The sequence of this TCR beta chain was determined in a study of blood T cell repertoires in COVID-19. Whole-study context: Samples representing acute and convalescent COVID-19 were sourced from the United States, Italy and Spain. Nucleic acid was either cDNA or gDNA, and it came from T cells, B-cell-depleted T cells, or PBMCs.

This clone was counted once. Germline CDR1 and CDR2: SGHNT and YENEEA. The CDR3 sequence is 13 residues long. V lost 1 base, J lost 3 bases, and 7 bases lay in between. Authors' data handling: Reference gene primer amplification yielded estimated nucleated cell counts. Libraries were prepared by immunoSEQ multiplex PCR; TCRdb keeps only in-frame clonotypes and omits some of them. V, J and clone size derive from that table, while D and trimming were established from the DNA sequence. Among 200,000 to 250,000 clones listed, 86% were seen once. Sequenced sample: peripheral blood. This chain links TRBV11-3 with TRBJ2-7; D perhaps matches TRBD1 (5 bases). The sequence came from a woman in her forties or fifties with acute or convalescent COVID-19. The CDR3 is CASSLGQIYEQYF. The CDR3, as DNA: TGTGCCAGCAGCTTAGGACAGATCTACGAGCAGTACTTC.